The 8 T cell receptor beta chains below were found in one sample sequenced in a study of CD8+CD57+ T cells in acquired aplastic anemia. By flow cytometry, patients selected for sequencing had shown an expansion of CD8+CD57+ cells. The use of genomic DNA as template underpinned the TCR beta VDJ and CDR3 profiling. TCRdb re-called the reads through MiXCR, storing one row per CDR3 protein. Seen here are around 200,000 distinct CDR3 sequences, roughly 50% observed once, and the top ten hold 15% to 20%. Sequencing input: sorted CD4+, CD8+, or CD8+CD57+ T cells (not recorded which) from PBMCs. All receptors derive from a human donor with aplastic anemia.

Details on this clonotype: This may stem from a read error, because a much larger clone lies one nucleotide away. CDR3 DNA sequence: TGTGCCACCGGCAGAGGGTCAGACCAAGAGACCCAGTACTTC. Its translation is CATGRGSDQETQYF. J is TRBJ2-5 and V is TRBV15; D is possibly TRBD2 (5 bases). CDR1 and CDR2 from the germline V gene are LNHNV and YYDKDF (reference sequence). This CDR3 spans 14 amino acids.

V and J are TRBV7-3 and TRBJ1-2, with D unclear. The CDR3 is 13 residues long. The germline V gene has CDR1 SGHTA and CDR2 FQGTGA. V dropped 7 bases and J dropped 0 bases, with 9 bases sitting between them. The CDR3 protein is CASTPPTNYGYTF. The CDR3 DNA follows: TGTGCCAGCACCCCCCCCACTAACTATGGCTACACCTTC.

This clonotype has ten or more counts. V usage is TRBV5-1 and J usage is TRBJ2-1; 8 bases align to TRBD2. CDR3 length: 14 residues. The ends lost 4 bases at V and 6 bases at J; junction bases unmatched: 6. Germline CDR1 SGHRS, CDR2 YFSETQ. The CDR3: CASSPGGRVNEQFF. The CDR3 bases are TGCGCCAGCAGCCCGGGGGGGAGGGTCAATGAGCAGTTCTTC.

The CDR3 here is CAISAGGGSNQPQHF. In DNA, the CDR3 is TGTGCCATCAGTGCAGGGGGGGGTAGCAATCAGCCCCAGCATTTT. V is TRBV10-3 and J is TRBJ1-5; 7 positions agree with TRBD1. This CDR3 region has 15 residues. Germline CDR1 reads ENHRY; CDR2 reads SYGVKD. V dropped 4 bases and J dropped 0; count of bases not matched to a gene: 3.

In its sample, this clonotype was seen many times. The chain combines TRBV20-1 with TRBJ1-6; maybe TRBD1 (6 bases). CDR1 and CDR2 (germline): DFQATT, SNEGSKA (reference sequence). V lost 5 bases and J lost 2, with 13 bases in between. The CDR3 covers 15 residues. The CDR3 region is CSAEDRGAYNSPLHF. DNA of the CDR3: TGCAGTGCTGAGGACAGAGGGGCCTATAATTCACCCCTCCACTTT.

CDR3 sequence reads: CASSLQGTNEKLFF. The CDR3, as DNA: TGTGCCAGCAGCTTGCAGGGGACTAATGAAAAACTGTTTTTT. V is TRBV7-9 and J is TRBJ1-4, with D possibly being TRBD1 (6 bases). V was shortened by 3 bases and J by 2 bases, with 7 bases between the two germline ends. CDR1 is SEHNR and CDR2 is FQNEAQ in the germline V gene (reference sequence). This CDR3 is 14 amino acids long.

This clonotype was picked up a small number of times. This chain connects TRBV5-4 to TRBJ2-2, with D perhaps TRBD1 or TRBD2 (6 bases each). The germline V and J ends were trimmed by 1 base and 6 bases, with 10 bases remaining between them. The CDR3 totals 14 residues. Germline V gene sequence: CDR1 SGHNT, CDR2 YYREEE (reference sequence). The DNA of the CDR3 is TGTGCCAGCAGCTTGTGGGGGGCGGCCGGGGAGCTGTTTTTT. It translates to CASSLWGAAGELFF. The entire variable domain, with the rest obtained from reference TRBV5-4 and TRBJ2-2, is as follows: ETGVTQSPTHLIKTRGQQVTLRCSSQSGHNTVSWYQQALGQGPQFIFQYYREEENGRGNFPPRFSGLQFPNYSSELNVNALELDDSALYLCASSLWGAAGELFFGEGSRLTVL.

This clonotype was detected only a few times. This sequence joins TRBV19 and TRBJ1-1; D gene ambiguous. The CDR3 totals 13 residues. The germline V and J ends were trimmed by 5 bases and 0 bases, with 7 bases remaining between them. Germline V lookup: CDR1 LNHDA, CDR2 SQIVND (reference sequence). The CDR3 DNA sequence: TGTGCCAGTAGTCTAGTGGTGAACACTGAAGCTTTCTTT. It is translated as CASSLVVNTEAFF.